This is a list of T cell receptor beta chains from one sample in a study of shared clonotypes between healthy human individuals. Repertoires were generated with immunoSEQ multiplex PCR, while TCRdb's copy carries only in-frame clones and drops some. Among 2 million to 3 million clones listed, approximately 90% were seen once. Sequenced material: naive CD4+ T cells sorted from blood. The receptors here all came from a man aged 18 to 29 in good health. CDR3s include the opening cysteine and the closing phenylalanine or tryptophan. D genes are given only for firm matches. The listing skips clone size in some rows; elsewhere it reads once, few, many or a size class.

CDR3 protein: CASSLAIGPGSNEQFF
CDR3 DNA: TGTGCCAGCAGCTTGGCCATTGGGCCGGGATCCAATGAGCAGTTCTTC
J gene: TRBJ2-1
D gene: .
V gene: TRBV5-5
clone size: .

CDR3 protein: CASSQTSGGFHVLFF
CDR3 DNA: TGCGCCAGCAGCCAAACTAGCGGGGGGTTTCACGTTCTGTTCTTC
J gene: TRBJ2-1
D gene: TRBD2
V gene: TRBV4-1
clone size: .

CDR3 protein: CASSLAGPISGANVLTF
CDR3 DNA: TGTGCCAGCAGCTTGGCAGGGCCCATCTCTGGGGCCAACGTCCTGACTTTC
J gene: TRBJ2-6
D gene: .
V gene: TRBV11-2
clone size: .

CDR3 protein: CASSLEGTANQPQHF
CDR3 DNA: TGCGCCAGCAGCTTGGAAGGGACAGCGAATCAGCCCCAGCATTTT
J gene: TRBJ1-5
D gene: TRBD1
V gene: TRBV5-1
clone size: once

CDR3 protein: CASSSPTDTQYF
CDR3 DNA: TGCGCCAGCAGCTCCCCGACGGATACGCAGTATTTT
J gene: TRBJ2-3
D gene: .
V gene: TRBV5-1
clone size: few

CDR3 protein: CASSLDLAVNEQFF
CDR3 DNA: TGTGCCAGCAGCTTAGACCTAGCGGTAAATGAGCAGTTCTTC
J gene: TRBJ2-1
D gene: TRBD2
V gene: TRBV7-2
clone size: .

CDR3 protein: CASSPYGNQPQHF
CDR3 DNA: TGTGCCAGCAGCCCCTACGGAAATCAGCCCCAGCATTTT
J gene: TRBJ1-5
D gene: .
V gene: TRBV7-9
clone size: .

CDR3 protein: CAISETGGNEKLFF
CDR3 DNA: TGTGCCATCAGTGAGACAGGGGGAAATGAAAAACTGTTTTTT
J gene: TRBJ1-4
D gene: TRBD1
V gene: TRBV10-3
clone size: .

CDR3 protein: CASSPGRGAGELFF
CDR3 DNA: TGTGCCAGCAGTCCGGGCCGGGGAGCCGGGGAGCTGTTTTTT
J gene: TRBJ2-2
D gene: .
V gene: TRBV6-8
clone size: .

CDR3 protein: CASSDRSGNHYEQYF
CDR3 DNA: TGTGCCAGCAGTGACCGCAGCGGGAACCACTACGAGCAGTACTTC
J gene: TRBJ2-7
D gene: TRBD2
V gene: TRBV2
clone size: .

CDR3 protein: CASSSGSTAGYTF
CDR3 DNA: TGTGCCAGCAGCTCAGGATCTACTGCCGGCTACACCTTC
J gene: TRBJ1-2
D gene: .
V gene: TRBV7-9
clone size: .

CDR3 protein: CASSAPLAGGTYEQYF
CDR3 DNA: TGTGCCAGCAGCGCCCCCCTAGCGGGGGGGACCTACGAGCAGTACTTC
J gene: TRBJ2-7
D gene: TRBD2
V gene: TRBV2
clone size: .

CDR3 protein: CATSRDGGGANEKLFF
CDR3 DNA: TGTGCCACCAGCAGAGATGGCGGGGGAGCTAATGAAAAACTGTTTTTT
J gene: TRBJ1-4
D gene: .
V gene: TRBV15
clone size: .

CDR3 protein: CASSLERVNTEAFF
CDR3 DNA: TGTGCCAGCAGCTTGGAAAGAGTCAACACTGAAGCTTTCTTT
J gene: TRBJ1-1
D gene: .
V gene: TRBV5-4
clone size: once

CDR3 protein: CAWTGADSNQPQHF
CDR3 DNA: TGTGCCTGGACAGGGGCGGATAGCAATCAGCCCCAGCATTTT
J gene: TRBJ1-5
D gene: .
V gene: TRBV30
clone size: .

CDR3 protein: CASRSTGAHIQYF
CDR3 DNA: TGTGCCAGTAGATCGACAGGCGCGCACATTCAGTACTTC
J gene: TRBJ2-4
D gene: .
V gene: TRBV19
clone size: .

CDR3 protein: CASTIEGGWTGPDTEAFF
CDR3 DNA: TGTGCCAGTACCATAGAGGGGGGGTGGACAGGGCCGGACACTGAAGCTTTCTTT
J gene: TRBJ1-1
D gene: TRBD1
V gene: TRBV19
clone size: .

CDR3 protein: CASSRTTQSGTDTQYF
CDR3 DNA: TGTGCCAGCAGCCGTACCACCCAATCCGGCACAGATACGCAGTATTTT
J gene: TRBJ2-3
D gene: .
V gene: TRBV7-9
clone size: .

CDR3 protein: CASSEPGEPQYF
CDR3 DNA: TGTGCCAGCAGTGAACCAGGGGAGCCGCAGTACTTC
J gene: TRBJ2-7
D gene: .
V gene: TRBV6-1
clone size: .

CDR3 protein: CASSVSGSTDTQYF
CDR3 DNA: TGTGCCAGCAGCGTTAGCGGAAGCACAGATACGCAGTATTTT
J gene: TRBJ2-3
D gene: .
V gene: TRBV11-3
clone size: once

CDR3 protein: CATSREAGGSTDTQYF
CDR3 DNA: TGTGCCACCAGCAGAGAAGCGGGAGGGAGCACAGATACGCAGTATTTT
J gene: TRBJ2-3
D gene: TRBD2
V gene: TRBV15
clone size: .

CDR3 protein: CASTPRQGSNQPQHF
CDR3 DNA: TGTGCCAGTACCCCACGGCAAGGGAGCAATCAGCCCCAGCATTTT
J gene: TRBJ1-5
D gene: .
V gene: TRBV19
clone size: few

CDR3 protein: CASTTVLEQYF
CDR3 DNA: TGTGCCAGTACGACAGTGCTCGAGCAGTACTTC
J gene: TRBJ2-7
D gene: .
V gene: TRBV2
clone size: .

CDR3 protein: CASSLGVNQETQYF
CDR3 DNA: TGTGCCAGCAGCTTGGGGGTGAACCAAGAGACCCAGTACTTC
J gene: TRBJ2-5
D gene: .
V gene: TRBV7-2
clone size: .

CDR3 protein: CASSIGGEGIKLFF
CDR3 DNA: TGTGCCAGTAGTATCGGGGGCGAGGGGATAAAACTGTTTTTT
J gene: TRBJ1-4
D gene: .
V gene: TRBV19
clone size: .

CDR3 protein: CASRTNTDTQYF
CDR3 DNA: TGTGCCAGCAGGACTAATACAGATACGCAGTATTTT
J gene: TRBJ2-3
D gene: .
V gene: TRBV2
clone size: .

CDR3 protein: CASSYSSDREAFF
CDR3 DNA: TGTGCCAGCAGCTACTCCTCGGACAGGGAAGCTTTCTTT
J gene: TRBJ1-1
D gene: TRBD1
V gene: TRBV11-2
clone size: .

CDR3 protein: CASSLEAGRYTQYF
CDR3 DNA: TGTGCCAGCAGCTTGGAGGCGGGGAGGTATACGCAGTATTTT
J gene: TRBJ2-3
D gene: .
V gene: TRBV5-4
clone size: .

CDR3 protein: CASSLESNQPQHF
CDR3 DNA: TGTGCCAGCAGTCTAGAAAGCAATCAGCCCCAGCATTTT
J gene: TRBJ1-5
D gene: .
V gene: TRBV6-1
clone size: .

CDR3 protein: CASSPGQPRAGANVLTF
CDR3 DNA: TGTGCCAGCTCGCCGGGACAGCCAAGGGCGGGGGCCAACGTCCTGACTTTC
J gene: TRBJ2-6
D gene: TRBD1
V gene: TRBV18
clone size: .

CDR3 protein: CASSLGGGSAQVYNEQFF
CDR3 DNA: TGTGCCAGCAGCTTGGGAGGTGGAAGCGCCCAAGTCTACAATGAGCAGTTCTTC
J gene: TRBJ2-1
D gene: .
V gene: TRBV5-4
clone size: .

CDR3 protein: CASSPPGTSYNEQFF
CDR3 DNA: TGTGCCAGCAGCCCCCCCGGGACTAGCTACAATGAGCAGTTCTTC
J gene: TRBJ2-1
D gene: TRBD2
V gene: TRBV7-8
clone size: .

CDR3 protein: CASEGTTDTQYF
CDR3 DNA: TGTGCCAGCGAAGGGACCACAGATACGCAGTATTTT
J gene: TRBJ2-3
D gene: .
V gene: TRBV6-1
clone size: .

CDR3 protein: CASSSDRGGHNSPLHF
CDR3 DNA: TGTGCCAGCAGCTCGGACAGGGGGGGACATAATTCACCCCTCCACTTT
J gene: TRBJ1-6
D gene: TRBD1
V gene: TRBV5-6
clone size: .

CDR3 protein: CASSGQGYSGANVLTF
CDR3 DNA: TGTGCCAGTAGTGGGCAGGGATATTCTGGGGCCAACGTCCTGACTTTC
J gene: TRBJ2-6
D gene: .
V gene: TRBV19
clone size: .

CDR3 protein: CASSLDRATSYEQYF
CDR3 DNA: TGTGCCAGCAGCTTGGACAGGGCCACGTCCTACGAGCAGTACTTC
J gene: TRBJ2-7
D gene: .
V gene: TRBV5-4
clone size: .

CDR3 protein: CASSSPYRAGGKNIQYF
CDR3 DNA: TGTGCCAGCAGTTCCCCGTACAGGGCTGGGGGCAAAAACATTCAGTACTTC
J gene: TRBJ2-4
D gene: .
V gene: TRBV27
clone size: .

CDR3 protein: CASSPVQGPSEAFF
CDR3 DNA: TGTGCCAGCAGCCCCGTCCAAGGACCCTCTGAAGCTTTCTTT
J gene: TRBJ1-1
D gene: .
V gene: TRBV6-5
clone size: .

CDR3 protein: CASSRPTGAGETQYF
CDR3 DNA: TGTGCCAGCAGTCGCCCTACGGGGGCAGGAGAGACCCAGTACTTC
J gene: TRBJ2-5
D gene: .
V gene: TRBV6-1
clone size: .

CDR3 protein: CASSLNRANTGELFF
CDR3 DNA: TGCGCCAGCAGCTTAAACAGGGCGAACACCGGGGAGCTGTTTTTT
J gene: TRBJ2-2
D gene: .
V gene: TRBV5-1
clone size: .

CDR3 protein: CASVGQGSGYTF
CDR3 DNA: TGTGCCAGCGTGGGACAGGGGAGCGGCTACACCTTC
J gene: TRBJ1-2
D gene: TRBD1
V gene: TRBV2
clone size: .

CDR3 protein: CASRVMSYGYTF
CDR3 DNA: TGTGCCAGCAGGGTCATGTCCTATGGCTACACCTTC
J gene: TRBJ1-2
D gene: .
V gene: TRBV7-2
clone size: .

CDR3 protein: CASSVSGAGNQPQHF
CDR3 DNA: TGTGCCAGCAGTGTATCTGGGGCAGGCAATCAGCCCCAGCATTTT
J gene: TRBJ1-5
D gene: .
V gene: TRBV25-1
clone size: .

CDR3 protein: CASSQEWGQPQHF
CDR3 DNA: TGCGCCAGCAGCCAAGAGTGGGGTCAGCCCCAGCATTTT
J gene: TRBJ1-5
D gene: .
V gene: TRBV4-3
clone size: .

CDR3 protein: CASSPGLRPGQGNTIYF
CDR3 DNA: TGCGCCAGCAGCCCGGGACTGCGCCCGGGCCAGGGAAACACCATATATTTT
J gene: TRBJ1-3
D gene: .
V gene: TRBV5-1
clone size: once

CDR3 protein: CSVEDRGYEQYF
CDR3 DNA: TGCAGCGTTGAGGACAGGGGCTACGAGCAGTACTTC
J gene: TRBJ2-7
D gene: TRBD1
V gene: TRBV29-1
clone size: .

CDR3 protein: CASSPRGVGEAFF
CDR3 DNA: TGTGCCAGCAGCCCGAGGGGCGTAGGCGAAGCTTTCTTT
J gene: TRBJ1-1
D gene: .
V gene: TRBV6-6
clone size: .

CDR3 protein: CASSARGGSSYNEQFF
CDR3 DNA: TGTGCCAGCAGTGCCCGGGGCGGGAGCTCCTACAATGAGCAGTTCTTC
J gene: TRBJ2-1
D gene: TRBD2
V gene: TRBV6-1
clone size: once

CDR3 protein: CASSLRGWGERYQETQYF
CDR3 DNA: TGTGCCAGCAGTTTAAGGGGATGGGGGGAAAGGTATCAAGAGACCCAGTACTTC
J gene: TRBJ2-5
D gene: .
V gene: TRBV28
clone size: once

CDR3 protein: CASSVVRRILPSNTEAFF
CDR3 DNA: TGTGCCAGCAGTGTTGTCCGGCGAATATTGCCTTCGAACACTGAAGCTTTCTTT
J gene: TRBJ1-1
D gene: .
V gene: TRBV25-1
clone size: .

CDR3 protein: CASSIMGQRHEQYF
CDR3 DNA: TGTGCCAGTAGTATTATGGGACAGAGGCACGAGCAGTACTTC
J gene: TRBJ2-7
D gene: TRBD1
V gene: TRBV19
clone size: .

CDR3 protein: CASRRPGGGNTIYF
CDR3 DNA: TGTGCCAGCAGGAGACCAGGGGGCGGAAACACCATATATTTT
J gene: TRBJ1-3
D gene: TRBD1
V gene: TRBV28
clone size: .

CDR3 protein: CASSFTVEQFF
CDR3 DNA: TGTGCCAGCAGCTTCACTGTAGAGCAGTTCTTC
J gene: TRBJ2-1
D gene: .
V gene: TRBV7-2
clone size: .

CDR3 protein: CASSPPGTGAGEKLFF
CDR3 DNA: TGTGCCAGCTCACCCCCCGGGACAGGGGCAGGTGAAAAACTGTTTTTT
J gene: TRBJ1-4
D gene: TRBD1
V gene: TRBV18
clone size: .

CDR3 protein: CASSSSGLAESQQYF
CDR3 DNA: TGTGCCAGCAGTTCCTCGGGACTAGCGGAGTCTCAGCAGTACTTC
J gene: TRBJ2-7
D gene: TRBD2
V gene: TRBV27
clone size: once

CDR3 protein: CATSRVPDRNQPQHF
CDR3 DNA: TGTGCCACCAGCAGAGTGCCGGACCGTAATCAGCCCCAGCATTTT
J gene: TRBJ1-5
D gene: .
V gene: TRBV15
clone size: few

CDR3 protein: CASSPRTGALEQYF
CDR3 DNA: TGTGCCAGCAGCCCACGGACAGGGGCGCTCGAGCAGTACTTC
J gene: TRBJ2-7
D gene: TRBD1
V gene: TRBV7-2
clone size: once

CDR3 protein: CATIGAFYNEQFF
CDR3 DNA: TGTGCCACCATCGGGGCTTTCTACAATGAGCAGTTCTTC
J gene: TRBJ2-1
D gene: .
V gene: TRBV19
clone size: .

CDR3 protein: CSVTRTGISYEQYF
CDR3 DNA: TGCAGCGTCACCCGGACAGGTATATCCTACGAGCAGTACTTC
J gene: TRBJ2-7
D gene: TRBD1
V gene: TRBV29-1
clone size: .

CDR3 protein: CASSVASGGPYEQYF
CDR3 DNA: TGCGCCAGCAGCGTAGCAAGCGGGGGACCCTACGAGCAGTACTTC
J gene: TRBJ2-7
D gene: TRBD2
V gene: TRBV10-2
clone size: .